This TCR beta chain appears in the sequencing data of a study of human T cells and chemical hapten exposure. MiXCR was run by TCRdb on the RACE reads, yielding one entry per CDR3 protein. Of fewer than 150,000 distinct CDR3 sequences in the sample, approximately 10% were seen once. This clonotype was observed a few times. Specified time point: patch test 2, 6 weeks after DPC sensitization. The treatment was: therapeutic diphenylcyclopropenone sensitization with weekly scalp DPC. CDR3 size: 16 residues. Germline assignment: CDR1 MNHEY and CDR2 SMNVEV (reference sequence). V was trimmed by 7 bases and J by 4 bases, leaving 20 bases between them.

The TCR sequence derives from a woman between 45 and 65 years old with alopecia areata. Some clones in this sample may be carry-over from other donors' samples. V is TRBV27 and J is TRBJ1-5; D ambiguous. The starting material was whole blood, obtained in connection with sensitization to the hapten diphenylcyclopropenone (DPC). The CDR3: CASITRASVPNQPQHF. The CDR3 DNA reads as TGTGCCAGCATTACTCGGGCGTCGGTACCGAATCAGCCCCAGCATTTT.